These 20 T cell receptor beta chains came from one sample sequenced in a study of PD-L1 blockade in urothelial cancer. Generated by immunoSEQ multiplex PCR, the TCRdb table keeps only in-frame clones and is missing some. The sample has around 100,000 clones, roughly nine tenths seen once. The sequenced sample was PBMCs, obtained around atezolizumab (anti-PD-L1) treatment. The origin of the receptors is a woman aged 80 or over with urothelial cancer.

The V call is TRBV28, the J call TRBJ2-5, with TRBD2 identical over 16 bases. The length of the CDR3 is 20 residues. The junction had 14 bases not matched to a gene; V was cut back by 2 bases and J by 5 bases. Germline values: CDR1 MDHEN, CDR2 SYDVKM. The CDR3 bases are TGTGCCAGCAGTTTAAATACGTCCGGGACTAGCGGGAGGGCCGGGGAGACCCAGTACTTC. Translation: CASSLNTSGTSGRAGETQYF.

The chain combines TRBV7-9 with TRBJ2-5; a weak D match, TRBD2 (6 bases). The CDR3 spans 15 residues. Trimming pared 5 bases from V and 4 bases from J, leaving 17 bases between. Looked up from germline, CDR1 is SEHNR and CDR2 is FQNEAQ (reference sequence). This chain's CDR3 is CASSPAGTFGETQYF. CDR3 DNA: TGTGCCAGCAGCCCCGCCGGGACTTTTGGAGAGACCCAGTACTTC. The full variable domain, in which reference TRBV7-9 and TRBJ2-5 provide the parts outside the CDR3, is DTGVSQNPRHKITKRGQNVTFRCDPISEHNRLYWYRQTLGQGPEFLTYFQNEAQLEKSRLLSDRFSAERPKGSFSTLEIQRTEQGDSAMYLCASSPAGTFGETQYFGPGTRLLVL.

CDR3 sequence (DNA): TGTGCCAGCAGGGGAGGGATGGGGAACACTGAAGCTTTCTTT. Its translation is CASRGGMGNTEAFF. The chain carries TRBV6-1 and TRBJ1-1; no definite D call. Germline V CDR1 and CDR2: MNHNS, SASEGT. This CDR3 spans 14 amino acids. Trimming took 6 bases from V and 1 from J, leaving 12 bases between them.

The rearrangement joins TRBV5-1 to TRBJ1-1; D may be TRBD1 (5 bases). CDR3 length equals 13 residues. Looked up from germline, CDR1 is SGHRS and CDR2 is YFSETQ. The V gene lost 1 base and the J gene lost 8 bases, with 12 bases spanning the gap. CDR3 residues: CASSLREGREAFF. The CDR3, as DNA: TGCGCCAGCAGCTTGAGGGAGGGGAGAGAAGCTTTCTTT.

This chain links TRBV7-2 with TRBJ1-5; TRBD1 is a possible D gene (6 bases). V was clipped by 5 bases and J by 7 bases, with 24 bases between them. The germline gives CDR1 SGHTA, CDR2 FQGNSA. The CDR3 consists of 17 residues. This chain's CDR3 is CASSPQPADSTGQPQHF. CDR3 nucleotide sequence: TGTGCCAGCAGCCCTCAGCCCGCGGACAGTACGGGGCAGCCCCAGCATTTT.

The V call is TRBV11-2, the J call TRBJ2-1, with D unresolved. V gave up 5 bases and J gave up 3 bases, with 11 bases separating them. The CDR3 length is 14 residues. CDR1 is SGHAT, CDR2 FQNNGV, per germline. CDR3 nucleotide sequence: TGTGCCAGCAGCCTTCTAGTAAACTACAATGAGCAGTTCTTC. Its translation: CASSLLVNYNEQFF.

The chain links TRBV7-9 to TRBJ2-7; 7 bases agree with TRBD2. Germline trimming cut 5 bases from V and 2 bases from J; bases unmatched to any gene: 9. CDR1 and CDR2 from the germline V gene are SEHNR and FQNEAQ (reference sequence). CDR3 length: 15 amino acids. The CDR3 DNA reads TGTGCCAGCAGCGACAATGGGGGAGGGGCCTACGAGCAGTACTTC. It specifies CASSDNGGGAYEQYF.

The chain has TRBV9 and TRBJ2-3; the D gene is possibly TRBD2 (6 bases). Trimming took off 0 bases at V and 3 bases at J, with 14 bases between the two ends. CDR3 length: 16 amino acids. CDR1 is SGDLS and CDR2 is YYNGEE in the germline V gene. The CDR3 sequence is CASSVGRGSGTDTQYF. The CDR3 bases are TGTGCCAGCAGCGTAGGCCGTGGTAGCGGAACAGATACGCAGTATTTT.

In DNA form, the CDR3 reads TGCGCCAGCAGCTTGGCCGACGGAGCCTACGAGCAGTACTTC. The encoded protein is CASSLADGAYEQYF. The genes are TRBV5-1 and TRBJ2-7; D is undetermined. CDR1 is SGHRS and CDR2 is YFSETQ in the germline V gene. V shed 0 bases and J shed 2 bases, with 9 bases lying between them. The CDR3 extends over 14 amino acids.

The chain uses TRBV27 and TRBJ2-7; TRBD2 matches at 9 bases. Germline V gene data show CDR1 as MNHEY and CDR2 as SMNVEV (reference sequence). CDR3 length equals 15 residues. V shed 3 bases and J 2 bases; nucleotides not matched to a gene: 5. CDR3 in DNA: TGTGCCAGCAGTTTGGCTAGCGGGATGACCTACGAGCAGTACTTC. Protein: CASSLASGMTYEQYF.

The rearrangement joins TRBV7-8 to TRBJ2-2; weak D call: TRBD2 (5 bases). Per the germline V gene, CDR1 is SGHVS and CDR2 is FQNEAQ. This CDR3 is built from 14 residues. V shed 7 bases and J shed 1 base, with 10 bases lying between them. Here the CDR3 reads CASKTGKNTGELFF. The CDR3 coding sequence is TGTGCCAGCAAGACGGGAAAGAACACCGGGGAGCTGTTTTTT. Full variable domain (rest looked up from reference TRBV7-8 and TRBJ2-2): GAGVSQSPRYKVAKRGQDVALRCDPISGHVSLFWYQQALGQGPEFLTYFQNEAQLDKSGLPSDRFFAERPEGSVSTLKIQRTQQEDSAVYLCASKTGKNTGELFFGEGSRLTVL.

The V and J genes are TRBV2 and TRBJ2-3; 10 positions agree with TRBD2. The CDR3 totals 16 residues. V shed 0 bases, J shed 10 bases, and the junction held 10 bases outside the gene matches. The V gene's germline CDR1 is SNHLY and CDR2 FYNNEI. CDR3 loop: CASSEARASGSRAQYF. The CDR3 DNA sequence: TGTGCCAGCAGTGAAGCGCGTGCTAGCGGGAGTCGGGCGCAGTATTTT.

The CDR3 spells CASSDLGSEAFF. The CDR3 bases are TGTGCCAGCAGTGACTTAGGGAGTGAAGCTTTCTTT. The gene calls are TRBV2 and TRBJ1-1; D gene uncertain. The CDR3 loop spans 12 amino acids. From germline, CDR1 is SNHLY and CDR2 FYNNEI. V lost 3 bases and J 7 bases, leaving 9 bases between the germline ends.

The V call is TRBV6-1, the J call TRBJ1-1, with 7 bases aligning to TRBD1. V shed 6 bases and J 7 bases; nucleotides not matched to a gene: 8. CDR1 and CDR2 (germline): MNHNS, SASEGT. The CDR3 totals 13 residues. The CDR3 DNA reads as TGTGCCAGCAGATTGGGACAGCCAGGTGAAGCTTTCTTT. This encodes CASRLGQPGEAFF.

The CDR3 region is CASSLGGTGNEQFF. The CDR3 region has the DNA TGTGCCAGCAGCTTAGGCGGGACGGGCAATGAGCAGTTCTTC. The chain employs TRBV7-3 and TRBJ2-1; perhaps TRBD2 as D (6 bases). This CDR3 is built from 14 residues. V lost 2 bases, J lost 6 bases, and 11 bases lay in between. The germline CDR1 and CDR2 sequences are SGHTA and FQGTGA.

The rearrangement links TRBV11-2 to TRBJ2-7; D is perhaps TRBD1 (5 bases). The CDR3 runs to 15 residues. Germline CDR1 is SGHAT and CDR2 is FQNNGV. Trimming cost V 1 base and J 6 bases, with 16 bases left between them. This CDR3 is CASSLGGWAQGEQYF. The CDR3 DNA reads TGTGCCAGCAGCTTAGGTGGCTGGGCCCAGGGCGAGCAGTACTTC.

The sample holds one count of this clone. The V and J genes are TRBV30 and TRBJ2-7; possibly TRBD1 for D (5 bases). Germline CDR1 GTSNPN, CDR2 SVGIG (reference sequence). The CDR3 has 18 residues. V lost 0 bases and J lost 0, with 21 bases in between. CDR3 coding DNA: TGTGCCTGGAGTGTACTTCTTTGGGGCAGGTCTTCCTCCTACGAGCAGTACTTC. Protein: CAWSVLLWGRSSSYEQYF.

This rearrangement joins TRBV5-4 to TRBJ2-5; TRBD2 matches at 8 bases. Germline V CDR1 and CDR2: SGHNT, YYREEE (reference sequence). With V trimmed by 4 bases and J by 4 bases, 18 bases remained unmatched. The CDR3 loop spans 18 amino acids. Here the CDR3 DNA reads TGTGCCAGCAGCCCGGAGTCACCCCAAGCGGGAGTTAGAGAGACCCAGTACTTC. Protein: CASSPESPQAGVRETQYF. Together with reference TRBV5-4 and TRBJ2-5, the CDR3 gives the full variable domain: ETGVTQSPTHLIKTRGQQVTLRCSSQSGHNTVSWYQQALGQGPQFIFQYYREEENGRGNFPPRFSGLQFPNYSSELNVNALELDDSALYLCASSPESPQAGVRETQYFGPGTRLLVL.

The chain employs TRBV6-5 and TRBJ1-5; D gene unclear. The CDR3 is made up of 16 amino acids. The germline gives CDR1 MNHEY, CDR2 SVGAGI. The ends were cut back, 4 bases at V and 2 bases at J, with 15 bases in the middle. The CDR3 nucleotides read TGTGCCAGCAGTTCGGGTGGCGGGTCGCGCAATCAGCCCCAGCATTTT. It codes for CASSSGGGSRNQPQHF.

This clone has a single count. The rearrangement joins TRBV5-8 to TRBJ1-4; D is ambiguous. CDR1 and CDR2 (germline): SGHTS, YDEGEE. There are 14 residues in the CDR3. V was shortened by 0 bases and J by 7 bases, with 10 bases between the two germline ends. The CDR3 DNA reads TGTGCCAGCAGCTTGGGTGGGCCGCCTGAAAAACTGTTTTTT. Translation gives CASSLGGPPEKLFF.